This T cell receptor (beta chain) was recorded in a study of blood T cells in healthy people across ages (dated by TCRdb to the mid-2010s). Background on the whole study: In model experiments, template switching captured roughly one uniquely barcoded TCR beta cDNA molecule for every two T cells. Using deep sequencing normalized with unique cDNA molecular identifiers, the study measured how TCR beta repertoire diversity changes with age. Four age groups were formed from the donors: young (average roughly 16 years), middle-aged (approximately 41), aged (under 70) and long-lived (roughly 81). To avoid experimental bias, donors of different ages were spread randomly across the sequencing lanes. Two additional independent replicas of 1 million unique cDNA reads from the same blood draw were analyzed for two donors (one aged 18 to 29 and one aged 80 or older). Points the paper makes about the study in general: Observed TCR beta diversity correlated strongly with the percentage of naive T cells measured by flow cytometry. Estimates of total diversity based on one million sequenced T cells were regarded as lower bounds and as underestimates. As age increased, observed TCR beta diversity per million T cells dropped in a roughly linear way, and a significant reduction was already evident by age 40. Because profiling used bulk unsorted PBMCs, naive and antigen-experienced compartments could not be compared conclusively. Donor CMV infection status was unknown, potentially confounding age-related changes in expanded clonotypes. The long-lived group showed more naive CD4+ T cells, fewer expanded clones and increased TCR diversity than the aged group, suggesting age selection.

Library prep was done by 5' RACE. Instrument used: Illumina HiSeq 2500. The second PCR ran for about 7 to 11 cycles and used a J-beta primer mix along with a sample-barcoded 5' primer. A unique molecular identifier was introduced onto each TCR beta cDNA molecule by a template-switch 5' adaptor carrying 12 random nucleotides. Each sample yielded at least 2.5 million CDR3-containing paired-end reads. The Mint cDNA synthesis kit, primed by a TRBC-specific oligonucleotide, was used to synthesize first-strand cDNA from all RNA. Following uracil-DNA glycosylase treatment, a first 18-cycle PCR with universal primers M1SS and BC2_uni_R was performed on all cDNA. Per the original workflow: Normalization of each sample was performed by random selection of 1 million high-quality reads, each carrying a distinct molecular identifier. Reads sharing molecular identifiers were discarded rather than binned into consensus sequences. MiTCR, with a Q25 quality threshold and the strictest error-elimination algorithm, was used for CDR3 identification, clonotype clustering and error correction. A nonparametric unseen species model with Euler transformation was used to estimate lower-bound total TCR beta diversity. The public sequencing data were trimmed at Q25 with fastp and processed into clonotypes with MiXCR by TCRdb, which kept only in-frame beta chains. Entries that share a CDR3 protein sequence are merged under the most common genes and DNA. These V and J calls derive from TCRdb rather than the authors' analysis. Recorded for this sample are about 680,000 distinct CDR3 sequences; 45% to 50% of them occurred a single time. The top ten hold about a third of the sample.

Systemically healthy Caucasian individuals from Russia, 39 in total and aged about 6 to 100 years, were included as donors. Approximately 9.3 milliliters of peripheral blood were drawn from each donor into EDTA-treated Vacutainer tubes. Ficoll-Paque density-gradient centrifugation was used to isolate PBMCs, with at least 6.5 million per sample. Trizol reagent was used to extract total RNA from the PBMCs, yielding at least 5.5 micrograms per sample. The percentages of naive CD45RAhigh/CD27high T cells were determined by flow cytometry on a PBMC aliquot from every donor. For this clonotype: Its antigen remains undetermined. Within one base of it there is no much larger clone, and no base qualities were kept.

Including cysteine and phenylalanine, the CDR3 has 17 amino acids. The kept DNA is CDR3 alone, 51 bases in frame from the first base. Based on the germline V gene (reference sequence), the CDR1 and CDR2 sequences are LGHDT and YNNKEL. Germline trimming amounts to 0 bases on V and 4 bases on J, with 10 as the count of junction bases outside the gene matches. Input material: blood. Recombination connected TRBV3-1 to TRBJ2-3; 7 of the junction bases match TRBD2. This clonotype was sampled from a woman aged 55-69 years in good health. The CDR3 is CASSQEIWGGSPDTQYF. The DNA sequence is TGTGCCAGCAGCCAAGAGATCTGGGGCGGGAGTCCAGATACGCAGTATTTT.